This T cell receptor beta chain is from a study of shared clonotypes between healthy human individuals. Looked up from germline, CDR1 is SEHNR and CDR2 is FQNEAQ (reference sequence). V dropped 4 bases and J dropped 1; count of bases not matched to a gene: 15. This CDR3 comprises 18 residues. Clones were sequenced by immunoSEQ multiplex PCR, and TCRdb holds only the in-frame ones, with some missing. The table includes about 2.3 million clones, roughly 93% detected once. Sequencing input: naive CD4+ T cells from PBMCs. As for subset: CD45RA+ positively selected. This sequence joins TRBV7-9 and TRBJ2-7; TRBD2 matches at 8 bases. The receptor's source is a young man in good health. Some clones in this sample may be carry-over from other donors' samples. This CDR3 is CASSSTVIRSGSSYEQYF. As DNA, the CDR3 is TGTGCCAGCAGCTCGACAGTGATCCGAAGCGGGAGTTCCTACGAGCAGTACTTC.